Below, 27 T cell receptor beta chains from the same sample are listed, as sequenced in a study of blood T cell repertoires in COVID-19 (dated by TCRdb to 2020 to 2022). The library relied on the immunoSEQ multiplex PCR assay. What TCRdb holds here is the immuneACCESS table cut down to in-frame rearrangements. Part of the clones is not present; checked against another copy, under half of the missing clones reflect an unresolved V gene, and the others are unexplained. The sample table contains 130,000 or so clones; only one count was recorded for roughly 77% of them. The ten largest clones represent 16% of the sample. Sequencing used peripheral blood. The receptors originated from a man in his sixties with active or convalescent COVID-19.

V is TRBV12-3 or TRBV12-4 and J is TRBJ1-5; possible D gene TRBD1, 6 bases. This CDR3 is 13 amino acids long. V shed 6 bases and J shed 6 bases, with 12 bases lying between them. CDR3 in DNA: TGTGCCAGCAGCCCAGGACAGCCTCAGCCCCAGCATTTT. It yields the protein CASSPGQPQPQHF.

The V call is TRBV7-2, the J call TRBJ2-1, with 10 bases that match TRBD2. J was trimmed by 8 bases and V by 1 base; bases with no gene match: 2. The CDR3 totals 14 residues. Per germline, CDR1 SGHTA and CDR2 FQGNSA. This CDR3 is CASSLGTSGYEQFF. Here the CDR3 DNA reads TGTGCCAGCAGCTTAGGGACTAGCGGCTATGAGCAGTTCTTC. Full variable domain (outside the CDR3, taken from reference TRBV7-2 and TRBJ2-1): GAGVSQSPSNKVTEKGKDVELRCDPISGHTALYWYRQSLGQGLEFLIYFQGNSAPDKSGLPSDRFSAERTGGSVSTLTIQRTQQEDSAVYLCASSLGTSGYEQFFGPGTRLTVL.

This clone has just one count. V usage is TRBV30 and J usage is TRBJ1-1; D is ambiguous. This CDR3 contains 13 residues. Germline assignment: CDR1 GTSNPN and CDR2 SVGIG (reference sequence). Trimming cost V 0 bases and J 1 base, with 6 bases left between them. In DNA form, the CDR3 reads TGTGCCTGGAGTGTGGTCAGGAACACTGAAGCTTTCTTT. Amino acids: CAWSVVRNTEAFF. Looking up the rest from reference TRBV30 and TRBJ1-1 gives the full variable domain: SQTIHQWPATLVQPVGSPLSLECTVEGTSNPNLYWYRQAAGRGLQLLFYSVGIGQISSEVPQNLSASRPQDRQFILSSKKLLLSDSGFYLCAWSVVRNTEAFFGQGTRLTVV.

The chain's CDR3 is CASSEDRGLGANSPLHF. CDR3 in DNA: TGTGCCAGCAGCGAAGACAGGGGGCTCGGGGCAAATTCACCCCTCCACTTT. The V gene is TRBV5-6, the J gene TRBJ1-6; 10 nucleotides align to TRBD1. CDR3 length: 17 residues. Germline V gene data show CDR1 as SGHDT and CDR2 as YYEEEE. The junction had 11 bases not matched to a gene; V was cut back by 4 bases and J by 7 bases.

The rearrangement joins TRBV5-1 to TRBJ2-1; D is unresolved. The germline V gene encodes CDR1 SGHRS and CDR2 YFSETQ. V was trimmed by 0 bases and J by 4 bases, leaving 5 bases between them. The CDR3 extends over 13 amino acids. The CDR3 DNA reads TGCGCCAGCAGCTTGGGGCCGTACAATGAGCAGTTCTTC. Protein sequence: CASSLGPYNEQFF.

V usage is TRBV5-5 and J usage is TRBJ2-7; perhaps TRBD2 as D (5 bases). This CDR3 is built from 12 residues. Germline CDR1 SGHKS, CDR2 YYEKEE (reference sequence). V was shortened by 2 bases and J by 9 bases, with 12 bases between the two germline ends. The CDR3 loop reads CASSFDGRGQYF. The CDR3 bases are TGTGCCAGCAGCTTCGATGGGAGAGGGCAGTACTTC.

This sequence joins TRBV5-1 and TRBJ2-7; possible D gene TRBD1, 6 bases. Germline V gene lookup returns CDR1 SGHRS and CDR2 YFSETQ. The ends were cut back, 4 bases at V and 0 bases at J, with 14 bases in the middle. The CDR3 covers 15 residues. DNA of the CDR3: TGCGCCAGCAGCCTACCCTCGGACAGCTCCTACGAGCAGTACTTC. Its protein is CASSLPSDSSYEQYF.

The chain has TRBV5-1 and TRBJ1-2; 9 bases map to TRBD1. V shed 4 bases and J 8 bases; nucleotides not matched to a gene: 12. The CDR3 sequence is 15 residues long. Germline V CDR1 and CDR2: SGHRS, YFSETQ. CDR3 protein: CASSASLSTGGGYTF. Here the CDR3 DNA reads TGCGCCAGCAGCGCAAGCCTCTCGACAGGGGGAGGCTACACCTTC.

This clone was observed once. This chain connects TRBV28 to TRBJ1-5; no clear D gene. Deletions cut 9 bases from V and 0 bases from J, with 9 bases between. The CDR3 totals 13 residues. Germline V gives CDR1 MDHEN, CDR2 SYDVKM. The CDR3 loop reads CASSGDSNQPQHF. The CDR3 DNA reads TGTGCCAGTAGCGGGGATAGCAATCAGCCCCAGCATTTT.

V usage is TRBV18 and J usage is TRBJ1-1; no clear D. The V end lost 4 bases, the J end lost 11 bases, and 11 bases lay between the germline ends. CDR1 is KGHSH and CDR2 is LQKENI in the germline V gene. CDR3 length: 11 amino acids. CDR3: CASSQEYGAFF. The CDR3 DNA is TGTGCCAGCTCACAGGAGTACGGGGCTTTCTTT.

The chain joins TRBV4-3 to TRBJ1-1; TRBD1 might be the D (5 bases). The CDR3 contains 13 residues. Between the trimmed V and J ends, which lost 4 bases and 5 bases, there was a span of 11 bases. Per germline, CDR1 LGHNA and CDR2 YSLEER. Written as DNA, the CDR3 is TGCGCCAGCAGCCTGGGGAGGGGTACTGAAGCTTTCTTT. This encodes CASSLGRGTEAFF.

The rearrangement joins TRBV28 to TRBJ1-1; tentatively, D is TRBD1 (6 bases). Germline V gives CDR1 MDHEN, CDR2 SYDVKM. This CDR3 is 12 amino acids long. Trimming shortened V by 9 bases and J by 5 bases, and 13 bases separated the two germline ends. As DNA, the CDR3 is TGTGCCAGTAACAGGGTAGGGACTGAAGCTTTCTTT. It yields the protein CASNRVGTEAFF.

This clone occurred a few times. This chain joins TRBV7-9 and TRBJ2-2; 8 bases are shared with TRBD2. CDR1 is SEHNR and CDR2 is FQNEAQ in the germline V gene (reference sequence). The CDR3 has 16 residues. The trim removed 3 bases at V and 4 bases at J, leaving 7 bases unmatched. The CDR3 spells CASSFPAGGGTGELFF. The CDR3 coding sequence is TGTGCCAGCAGCTTCCCCGCGGGGGGAGGCACCGGGGAGCTGTTTTTT.

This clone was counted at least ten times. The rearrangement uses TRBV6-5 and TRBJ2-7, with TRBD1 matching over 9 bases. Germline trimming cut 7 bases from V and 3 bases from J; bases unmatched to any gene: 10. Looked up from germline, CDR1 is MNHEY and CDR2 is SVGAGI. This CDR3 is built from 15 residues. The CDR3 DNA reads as TGTGCCAGCATGTCGGGACAGGGCGGGGACTACGAGCAGTACTTC. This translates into CASMSGQGGDYEQYF.

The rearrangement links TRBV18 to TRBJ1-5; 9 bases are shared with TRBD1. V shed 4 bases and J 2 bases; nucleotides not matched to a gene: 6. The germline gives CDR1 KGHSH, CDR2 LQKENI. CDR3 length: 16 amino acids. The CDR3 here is CASSLDRGTRNQPQHF. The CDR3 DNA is TGTGCCAGCTCACTCGACAGGGGGACTCGCAATCAGCCCCAGCATTTT.

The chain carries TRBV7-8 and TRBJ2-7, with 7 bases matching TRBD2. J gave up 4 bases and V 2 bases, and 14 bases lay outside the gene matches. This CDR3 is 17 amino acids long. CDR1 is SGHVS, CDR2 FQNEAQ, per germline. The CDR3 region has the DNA TGTGCCAGCAGCTTAACGCTCTTAGGCGGGAGCGGATACGAGCAGTACTTC. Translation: CASSLTLLGGSGYEQYF.

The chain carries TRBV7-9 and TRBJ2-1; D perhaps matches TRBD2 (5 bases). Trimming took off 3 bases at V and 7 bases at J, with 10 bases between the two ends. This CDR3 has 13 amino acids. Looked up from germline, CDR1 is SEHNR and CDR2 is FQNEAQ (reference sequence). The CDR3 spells CASSLDSGNEQFF. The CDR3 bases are TGTGCCAGCAGCTTGGACTCGGGGAATGAGCAGTTCTTC.

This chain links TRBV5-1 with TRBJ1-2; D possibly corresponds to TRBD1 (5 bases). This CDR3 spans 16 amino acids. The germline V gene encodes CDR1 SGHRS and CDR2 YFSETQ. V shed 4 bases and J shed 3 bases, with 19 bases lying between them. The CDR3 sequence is CASSHGTSGGDYGYTF. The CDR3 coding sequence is TGCGCCAGCAGCCATGGGACTTCCGGCGGCGACTATGGCTACACCTTC.

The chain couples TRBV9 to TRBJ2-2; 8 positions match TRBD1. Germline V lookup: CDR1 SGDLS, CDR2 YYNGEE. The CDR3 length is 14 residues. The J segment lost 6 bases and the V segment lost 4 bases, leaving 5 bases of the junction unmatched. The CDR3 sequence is CASSPRTGSGELFF. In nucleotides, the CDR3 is TGTGCCAGCAGCCCCCGGACAGGGTCCGGGGAGCTGTTTTTT.

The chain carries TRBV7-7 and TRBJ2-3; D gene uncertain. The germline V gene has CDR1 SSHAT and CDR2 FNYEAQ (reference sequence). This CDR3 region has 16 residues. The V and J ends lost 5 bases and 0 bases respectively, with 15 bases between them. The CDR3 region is CASSPYLSKSTDTQYF. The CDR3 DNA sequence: TGTGCCAGCAGCCCCTATCTCTCGAAAAGCACAGATACGCAGTATTTT.

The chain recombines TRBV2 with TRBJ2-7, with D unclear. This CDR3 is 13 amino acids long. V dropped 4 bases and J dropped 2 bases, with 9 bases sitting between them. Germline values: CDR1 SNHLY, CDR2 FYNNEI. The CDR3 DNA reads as TGTGCCAGCAGTGTAAGAGGCGCCTACGAGCAGTACTTC. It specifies CASSVRGAYEQYF.

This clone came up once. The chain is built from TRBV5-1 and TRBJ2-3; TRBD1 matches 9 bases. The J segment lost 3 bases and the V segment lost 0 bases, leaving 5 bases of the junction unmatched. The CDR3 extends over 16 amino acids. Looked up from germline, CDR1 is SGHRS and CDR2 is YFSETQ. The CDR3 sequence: CASSLDLGQGTDTQYF. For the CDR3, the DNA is TGCGCCAGCAGCTTGGATCTGGGACAGGGTACAGATACGCAGTATTTT.

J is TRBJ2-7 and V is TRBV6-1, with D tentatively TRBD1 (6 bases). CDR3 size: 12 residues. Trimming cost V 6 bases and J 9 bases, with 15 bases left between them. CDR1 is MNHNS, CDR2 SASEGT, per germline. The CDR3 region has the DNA TGTGCCAGCAGGCCCGGACAGTCCGGGCAGTACTTC. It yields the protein CASRPGQSGQYF.

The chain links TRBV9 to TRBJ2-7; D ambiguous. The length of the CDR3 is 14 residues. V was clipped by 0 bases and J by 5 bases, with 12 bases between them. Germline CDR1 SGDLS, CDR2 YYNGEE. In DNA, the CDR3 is TGTGCCAGCAGCGTAGAAATCCGGAGTGACGAGCAGTACTTC. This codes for CASSVEIRSDEQYF.

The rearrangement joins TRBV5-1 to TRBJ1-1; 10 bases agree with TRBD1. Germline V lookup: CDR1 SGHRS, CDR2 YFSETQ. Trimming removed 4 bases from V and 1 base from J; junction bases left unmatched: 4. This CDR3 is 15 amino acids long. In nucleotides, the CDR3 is TGCGCCAGCAGCCCAGGGACAGGGGCGAACACTGAAGCTTTCTTT. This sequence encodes CASSPGTGANTEAFF.

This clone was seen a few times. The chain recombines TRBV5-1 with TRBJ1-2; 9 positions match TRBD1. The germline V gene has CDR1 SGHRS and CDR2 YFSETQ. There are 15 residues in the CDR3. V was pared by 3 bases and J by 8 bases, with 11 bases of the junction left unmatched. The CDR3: CASSSILTGGGGYTF. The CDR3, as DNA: TGCGCCAGCAGCTCAATTTTAACAGGGGGCGGCGGCTACACCTTC.

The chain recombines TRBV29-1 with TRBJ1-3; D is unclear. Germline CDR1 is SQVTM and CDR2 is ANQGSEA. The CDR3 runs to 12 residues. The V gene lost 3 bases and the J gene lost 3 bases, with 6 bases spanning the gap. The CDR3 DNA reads TGCAGCGTTGAGCCCGGTGGAAACACCATATATTTT. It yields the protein CSVEPGGNTIYF. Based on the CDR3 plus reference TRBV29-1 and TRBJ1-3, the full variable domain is SAVISQKPSRDICQRGTSLTIQCQVDSQVTMMFWYRQQPGQSLTLIATANQGSEATYESGFVIDKFPISRPNLTFSTLTVSNMSPEDSSIYLCSVEPGGNTIYFGEGSWLTVV.